This T cell receptor beta chain was obtained from a study of PD-L1 blockade in urothelial cancer. Whole-study context: Beginning at some point between 2013 and 2014, patients received atezolizumab, given as 1,200 mg intravenously every 3 weeks. Bladder-origin urothelial cancer in males covered most of the roughly 29 patients. Median blood clonality was 0.080, with 75,000 to 90,000 unique TCRs.

Time point described: pretreatment peripheral blood. Metastatic or locally advanced urothelial carcinoma was present in the patients. Here immunoSEQ multiplex PCR was the method, and the copy in TCRdb shows in-frame clones only, minus some. The sample lists approximately 86,000 clones, approximately 80% occurring once. Per the germline V gene, CDR1 is LGHNA and CDR2 is YSLEER. V shed 0 bases and J 5 bases; nucleotides not matched to a gene: 6. The CDR3 covers 16 residues. Specimen: PBMCs, collected around atezolizumab (anti-PD-L1) treatment. The receptor's source is a man aged 35-49 years with urothelial cancer. This chain links TRBV4-3 with TRBJ1-5, with TRBD1 matching 8 bases. This chain's CDR3 is CASSQDRRTGHQPQHF. The CDR3 coding sequence is TGCGCCAGCAGCCAAGACCGGAGGACAGGGCATCAGCCCCAGCATTTT.